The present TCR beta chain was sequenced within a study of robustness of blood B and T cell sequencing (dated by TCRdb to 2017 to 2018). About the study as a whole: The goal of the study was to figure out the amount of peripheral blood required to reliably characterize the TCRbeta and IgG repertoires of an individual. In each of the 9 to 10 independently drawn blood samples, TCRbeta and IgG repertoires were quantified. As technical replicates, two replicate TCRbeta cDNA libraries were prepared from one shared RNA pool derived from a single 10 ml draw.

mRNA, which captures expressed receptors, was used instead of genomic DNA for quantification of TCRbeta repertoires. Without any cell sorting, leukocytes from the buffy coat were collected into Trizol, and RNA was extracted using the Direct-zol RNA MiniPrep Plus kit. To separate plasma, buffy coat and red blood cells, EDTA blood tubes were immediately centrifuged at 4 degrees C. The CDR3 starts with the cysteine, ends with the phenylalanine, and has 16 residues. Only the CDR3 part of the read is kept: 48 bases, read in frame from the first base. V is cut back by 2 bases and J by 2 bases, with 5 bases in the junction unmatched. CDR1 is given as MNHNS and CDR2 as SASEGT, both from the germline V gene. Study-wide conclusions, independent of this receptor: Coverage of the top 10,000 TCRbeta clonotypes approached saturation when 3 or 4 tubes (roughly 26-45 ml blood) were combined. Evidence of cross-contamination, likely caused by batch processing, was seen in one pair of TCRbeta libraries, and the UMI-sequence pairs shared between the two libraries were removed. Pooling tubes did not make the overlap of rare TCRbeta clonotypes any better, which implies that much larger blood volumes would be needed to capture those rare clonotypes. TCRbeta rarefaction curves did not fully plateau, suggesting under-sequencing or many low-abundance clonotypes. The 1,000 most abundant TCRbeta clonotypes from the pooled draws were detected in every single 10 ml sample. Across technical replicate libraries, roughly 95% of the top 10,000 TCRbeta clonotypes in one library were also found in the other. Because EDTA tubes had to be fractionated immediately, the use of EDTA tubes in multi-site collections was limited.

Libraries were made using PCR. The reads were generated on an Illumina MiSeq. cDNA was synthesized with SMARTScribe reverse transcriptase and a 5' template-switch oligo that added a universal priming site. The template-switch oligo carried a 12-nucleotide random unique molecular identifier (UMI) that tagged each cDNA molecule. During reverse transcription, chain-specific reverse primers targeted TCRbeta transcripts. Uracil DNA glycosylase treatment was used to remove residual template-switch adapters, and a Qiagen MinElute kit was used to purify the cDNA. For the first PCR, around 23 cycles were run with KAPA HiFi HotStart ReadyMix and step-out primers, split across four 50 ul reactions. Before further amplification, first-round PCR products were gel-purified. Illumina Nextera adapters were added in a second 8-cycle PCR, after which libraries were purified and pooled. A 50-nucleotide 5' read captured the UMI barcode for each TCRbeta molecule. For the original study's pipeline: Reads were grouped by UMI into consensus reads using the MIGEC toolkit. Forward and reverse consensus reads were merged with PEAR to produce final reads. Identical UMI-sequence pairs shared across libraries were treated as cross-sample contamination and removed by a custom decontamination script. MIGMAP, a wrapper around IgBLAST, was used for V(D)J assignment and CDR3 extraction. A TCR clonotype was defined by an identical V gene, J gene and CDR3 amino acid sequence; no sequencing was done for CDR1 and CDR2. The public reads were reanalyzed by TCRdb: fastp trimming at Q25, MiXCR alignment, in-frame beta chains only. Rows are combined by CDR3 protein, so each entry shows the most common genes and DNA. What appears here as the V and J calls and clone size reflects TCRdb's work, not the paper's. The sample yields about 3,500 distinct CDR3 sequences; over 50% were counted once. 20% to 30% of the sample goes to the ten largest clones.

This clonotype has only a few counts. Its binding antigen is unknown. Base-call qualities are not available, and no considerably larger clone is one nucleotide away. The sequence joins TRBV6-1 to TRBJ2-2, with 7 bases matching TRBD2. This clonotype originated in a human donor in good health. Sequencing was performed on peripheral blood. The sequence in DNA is TGTGCCAGCAGTGAACGGAAGCGGGGAAACACCGGGGAGCTGTTTTTT. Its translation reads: CASSERKRGNTGELFF.